These 18 T cell receptor beta chains came from one sample sequenced in a study of blood T cell repertoires in COVID-19. Sequenced by immunoSEQ multiplex PCR; TCRdb stores in-frame clones only, minus some. The repertoire holds 300,000 to 400,000 clones, more than 85% seen once, with around 3.9% in the top ten. The sample taken for sequencing was PBMCs or T cells enriched from blood (not recorded which). Receptors originate from a woman aged 25 to 39 who had been exposed to COVID-19.

This clone was observed once. This chain connects TRBV7-9 to TRBJ1-2, with D perhaps matching TRBD1 (5 bases). This CDR3 contains 13 residues. The V end was cut by 1 base, the J end by 6 bases, with 9 bases between. The germline gives CDR1 SEHNR, CDR2 FQNEAQ (reference sequence). As DNA, the CDR3 is TGTGCCAGCAGCTTAGGGGAAGGGGATGGCTACACCTTC. Amino acid sequence: CASSLGEGDGYTF.

The J gene is TRBJ1-2, the V gene TRBV21-1; TRBD1, the table's D call, was not compared with the DNA. TRBV21-1 represents a pseudogene. The length of the CDR3 is 17 residues. CDR3 in amino acids: CASSKAGTGFCVDGCTF. For the CDR3, the DNA is TGTGCCAGCAGCAAAGCGGGGACAGGGTTTTGCGTCGATGGCTGCACCTTC.

The rearrangement links TRBV9 to TRBJ1-6; D might be TRBD1 (5 bases). Germline V gene sequence: CDR1 SGDLS, CDR2 YYNGEE. The CDR3 covers 17 residues. Trimming removed 0 bases at V and 6 bases at J, with 16 bases between. The CDR3 DNA reads TGTGCCAGCAGCGTAGGGCCGGTCCGGGGACTTAATTCACCCCTCCACTTT. This translates into CASSVGPVRGLNSPLHF.

The V gene is TRBV6-2 or TRBV6-3, the J gene TRBJ1-2, with TRBD1 matching 7 bases. The CDR3 runs 13 residues. The germline CDR1 and CDR2 sequences are MNHEY and SVGEGT. The ends lost 4 bases at V and 7 bases at J; junction bases unmatched: 6. The CDR3 nucleotides read TGTGCCAGCAGTTCGGACAGGCCGGGTGGCTACACCTTC. Encoded protein: CASSSDRPGGYTF.

This sequence joins TRBV20-1 and TRBJ2-7; TRBD2 matches 10 bases. The CDR3 loop spans 15 amino acids. Germline CDR1 DFQATT, CDR2 SNEGSKA (reference sequence). The V and J ends lost 3 bases and 2 bases, in that order; junction bases with no gene match: 7. CDR3 in DNA: TGCAGTGCTAGTCCGGAGCGGGGGGGAGCCTACGAGCAGTACTTC. Its protein product is CSASPERGGAYEQYF.

The chain combines TRBV27 with TRBJ1-2; perhaps TRBD1 as D (5 bases). The CDR3 is made up of 16 amino acids. Germline V lookup: CDR1 MNHEY, CDR2 SMNVEV (reference sequence). V gave up 0 bases and J gave up 0 bases, with 11 bases separating them. In nucleotides, the CDR3 is TGTGCCAGCAGTTTATCGTCGGGGGAAACTAACTATGGCTACACCTTC. Translated, it gives CASSLSSGETNYGYTF.

As concerns this clone: An end of the junction does not agree with germline; a read error may underlie this. This chain connects TRBV7-2 to TRBJ1-1, with TRBD1 matching 8 bases. This CDR3 spans 15 amino acids. CDR1 and CDR2 (germline): SGHTA, FQGNSA. The CDR3 DNA reads TGTGCCAGCAGATTAGGGACAGGATGGAACACTGAAGCTTTCTTT. This encodes CASRLGTGWNTEAFF.

This clone was seen a single time. J is TRBJ2-1 and V is TRBV20-1; TRBD2 aligns across 8 bases. Looked up from germline, CDR1 is DFQATT and CDR2 is SNEGSKA (reference sequence). With 3 bases clipped from V and 7 bases from J, the junction kept 17 bases outside the gene matches. This CDR3 is built from 17 residues. In DNA, the CDR3 is TGCAGTGCTAGTGGTATGAAAACGGGGGGGCCCGAGAATGAGCAGTTCTTC. Its protein product is CSASGMKTGGPENEQFF.

This clone was seen a handful of times. V gene TRBV29-1 combines with J gene TRBJ2-2, with D possibly being TRBD2 (6 bases). Germline assignment: CDR1 SQVTM and CDR2 ANQGSEA. Trimming removed 4 bases from V and 4 bases from J, with 16 bases in between. This CDR3 comprises 15 residues. The CDR3 DNA reads TGCAGCGTTGGGGGGAGGCACCAGCCCACCGGGGAGCTGTTTTTT. This encodes CSVGGRHQPTGELFF.

V and J are TRBV19 and TRBJ2-5, with 12 bases fitting TRBD2. Germline loops: CDR1 LNHDA, CDR2 SQIVND (reference sequence). The CDR3 has 15 residues. V trimming: 5 bases; J trimming: 5 bases; junction bases outside the gene matches: 6. CDR3 sequence reads: CASSASLAGGETQYF. DNA for the CDR3: TGTGCCAGTAGTGCCTCCCTAGCGGGGGGGGAGACCCAGTACTTC.

The V call is TRBV4-2, the J call TRBJ2-2, with a weak D call TRBD1 (5 bases). The CDR3 has 16 residues. Between the trimmed V and J ends, which lost 4 bases and 0 bases, there was a span of 12 bases. Germline-derived CDR1 and CDR2 are LGHNA and YNFKEQ. The CDR3, as DNA: TGTGCCAGCAGCCTGATCGGACACCCGAACACCGGGGAGCTGTTTTTT. Its protein is CASSLIGHPNTGELFF.

The chain employs TRBV24-1 and TRBJ1-6; D might be TRBD1 (5 bases). V was shortened by 9 bases and J by 9 bases, with 23 bases between the two germline ends. The CDR3 runs to 16 residues. Germline values: CDR1 KGHDR, CDR2 SFDVKD. The CDR3 DNA sequence: TGTGCCACCGAGGGGTTTAGGGAGGAGATTTTTTCACCCCTCCACTTT. Protein: CATEGFREEIFSPLHF.

The V and J genes are TRBV11-2 and TRBJ2-2; D gene ambiguous. Trimming took 2 bases from V and 2 from J, leaving 6 bases between them. Germline CDR1 and CDR2: SGHAT and FQNNGV. The CDR3 covers 14 residues. CDR3 nucleotide sequence: TGTGCCAGCAGCTTATACAGAAACACCGGGGAGCTGTTTTTT. It yields the protein CASSLYRNTGELFF.

The chain uses TRBV19 and TRBJ1-1, with 8 nucleotides matching TRBD1. The CDR3 is 14 residues long. Germline V CDR1 and CDR2: LNHDA, SQIVND (reference sequence). Losses at the gene ends were 3 bases for V and 6 bases for J; bases not matched to a gene: 6. The CDR3 DNA reads as TGTGCCAGTAGTATGGACAGGGTCTTTTCTGAAGCTTTCTTT. Residues: CASSMDRVFSEAFF.

The chain has TRBV11-2 and TRBJ1-5; D perhaps matches TRBD1 (5 bases). CDR1 and CDR2 from the germline V gene are SGHAT and FQNNGV. CDR3 size: 16 residues. The V gene lost 5 bases and the J gene lost 1 base, with 15 bases spanning the gap. CDR3 residues: CASSQSARVSNQPQHF. CDR3 nucleotides: TGTGCCAGCAGCCAATCCGCCAGGGTCAGCAATCAGCCCCAGCATTTT.

V and J are TRBV11-2 and TRBJ1-6; D is ambiguous. The CDR3 covers 15 residues. CDR1 is SGHAT, CDR2 FQNNGV, per germline. Trimming stripped 5 bases from V and 9 bases from J, with 17 bases between. The CDR3 bases are TGTGCCAGCAGCCCCCGGGTCGTATTGGGTTCACCCCTCCACTTT. This gives the protein CASSPRVVLGSPLHF.

The chain has TRBV12-3 or TRBV12-4 and TRBJ1-4, with a weak D call TRBD1 (6 bases). The CDR3 has 13 residues. Trimming stripped 8 bases from V and 7 bases from J, with 14 bases between. The CDR3 loop is CASGRGLSEKLFF. In DNA, the CDR3 is TGTGCCAGCGGCAGGGGATTAAGTGAAAAACTGTTTTTT.

V is TRBV6-5 and J is TRBJ1-2; 8 bases are shared with TRBD1. Germline V gene sequence: CDR1 MNHEY, CDR2 SVGAGI. The length of the CDR3 is 13 residues. J gave up 7 bases and V 6 bases, and 7 bases lay outside the gene matches. The DNA of the CDR3 is TGTGCCAGCAGAACAGGGGGGGCGCTTGGCTACACCTTC. Protein: CASRTGGALGYTF.